This note documents a single T cell receptor (beta chain) sequence. As yet, its antigen is unknown. The data were obtained in a study of shared clonotypes between healthy human individuals. Sequencing used immunoSEQ multiplex PCR; TCRdb keeps in-frame clones, though not all of them. The sample holds about 680,000 clones; 74% are singletons and the top ten take approximately 1.7%. Naive CD45RA+ and memory CD45RA-negative subsets were split from CD4+ cells. Points from the study as a whole: Since donors were few, the genetic and exposure-history diversity represented was limited.

The sequenced material came from memory CD4+ T cells sorted from blood. The sample's subset: CD45RA-negative fraction. The source of this sequence is a woman younger than 45 in good health.

The CDR3 loop is CASSLFPPASGTYEQYF. CDR3 DNA: TGTGCCAGCAGTTTATTTCCCCCGGCTAGCGGAACCTACGAGCAGTACTTC. This chain joins TRBV27 and TRBJ2-7, with 7 bases aligning to TRBD2. Germline V gene lookup returns CDR1 MNHEY and CDR2 SMNVEV (reference sequence). The CDR3 spans 17 residues. V shed 1 base and J 2 bases; nucleotides not matched to a gene: 11.